The rows below give T cell receptor beta chains drawn from one sample of a study of CD8 T cells in Susac syndrome. Each CDR3 protein is one row after TCRdb ran MiXCR on the immunoSEQ multiplex PCR reads. The data hold over 350,000 distinct CDR3 sequences, with about 85% observed a single time. Material: CD8+ T cells from PBMCs. Receptors were obtained from a human donor with multiple sclerosis. Both conserved end residues are part of each CDR3. The D gene is left open where the match is weak. Some rows have no size entry. The others give once, few or many, or a class for an expanded clone.

J: TRBJ2-2
D: TRBD2
size: NA
V: TRBV5-1
CDR3: CASSPRLAQRSETGELFF
DNA: TGCGCCAGCAGCCCACGACTAGCTCAACGGTCGGAGACCGGGGAGCTGTTTTTT

J: TRBJ2-7
D: NA
size: NA
V: TRBV30
CDR3: CAWSYGGLEQYF
DNA: TGTGCCTGGAGTTACGGCGGTCTAGAGCAGTACTTC

J: TRBJ1-5
D: NA
size: NA
V: TRBV30
CDR3: CAWSEANQPQHF
DNA: TGTGCCTGGAGTGAAGCAAATCAGCCCCAGCATTTT

J: TRBJ1-1
D: NA
size: NA
V: TRBV4-1
CDR3: CASSPEVQHPRETEAFF
DNA: TGCGCCAGCAGCCCCGAGGTACAGCACCCCAGGGAAACTGAAGCTTTCTTT

J: TRBJ1-5
D: NA
size: few
V: TRBV4-2
CDR3: CASSQDGQGNYQPQHF
DNA: TGTGCCAGCAGCCAAGATGGGCAGGGGAATTATCAGCCCCAGCATTTT

J: TRBJ1-5
D: TRBD1
size: NA
V: TRBV5-6
CDR3: CASSFRGNNQPQHF
DNA: TGTGCCAGCAGTTTCAGGGGGAACAATCAGCCCCAGCATTTT

J: TRBJ2-5
D: NA
size: NA
V: TRBV10-3
CDR3: CAISEPGSGQETQYF
DNA: TGTGCCATCAGTGAACCCGGGTCGGGCCAAGAGACCCAGTACTTC

J: TRBJ2-7
D: NA
size: NA
V: TRBV29-1
CDR3: CSVVHSSRFEQYF
DNA: TGCAGCGTTGTTCATTCAAGTAGGTTTGAGCAGTACTTC

J: TRBJ1-1
D: NA
size: few
V: TRBV7-9
CDR3: CASSSRPGHYTEAFF
DNA: TGTGCCAGCAGCTCCCGACCGGGACATTACACTGAAGCTTTCTTT

J: TRBJ2-7
D: NA
size: NA
V: TRBV2
CDR3: CASTEGVDVYEQYF
DNA: TGTGCCAGCACTGAGGGAGTCGATGTTTACGAGCAGTACTTC

J: TRBJ2-3
D: NA
size: NA
V: TRBV27
CDR3: CASSLLRPTDTQYF
DNA: TGTGCCAGCAGTTTACTCAGACCCACAGATACGCAGTATTTT

J: TRBJ2-5
D: NA
size: few
V: TRBV6-5
CDR3: CASSYSEQETQYF
DNA: TGTGCCAGCAGTTACTCGGAACAAGAGACCCAGTACTTC

J: TRBJ2-2
D: TRBD1
size: once
V: TRBV5-6
CDR3: CASSSPSDRVNTGELFF
DNA: TGTGCCAGCAGCTCCCCATCTGACAGGGTCAACACCGGGGAGCTGTTTTTT

J: TRBJ2-1
D: NA
size: few
V: TRBV7-6
CDR3: CASSSPGNNEQFF
DNA: TGTGCCAGCAGCTCCCCCGGAAACAATGAGCAGTTCTTC

J: TRBJ2-1
D: NA
size: NA
V: TRBV3-1
CDR3: CASSPDGDNEQFF
DNA: TGTGCCAGCAGCCCCGACGGAGACAATGAGCAGTTCTTC

J: TRBJ2-7
D: TRBD2
size: NA
V: TRBV11-2
CDR3: CASSLGPGGYYEQYF
DNA: TGTGCCAGCAGCTTAGGCCCGGGGGGTTATTACGAGCAGTACTTC

J: TRBJ1-2
D: NA
size: NA
V: TRBV3-1
CDR3: CASSPLGRLGYTF
DNA: TGTGCCAGCAGCCCCCTGGGGCGCCTTGGCTACACCTTC

J: TRBJ2-7
D: TRBD2
size: NA
V: TRBV4-2
CDR3: CASSQEGPAGESYEQYF
DNA: TGTGCCAGCAGCCAAGAAGGCCCAGCGGGAGAATCCTACGAGCAGTACTTC

J: TRBJ2-1
D: NA
size: NA
V: TRBV27
CDR3: CASSRYKNEQFF
DNA: TGTGCCAGCAGCCGCTATAAGAATGAGCAGTTCTTC

J: TRBJ2-1
D: NA
size: NA
V: TRBV11-3
CDR3: CASSPTVGGAIGLNEQFF
DNA: TGTGCCAGCAGCCCCACGGTTGGGGGCGCGATAGGGTTGAATGAGCAGTTCTTC

J: TRBJ2-1
D: NA
size: few
V: TRBV7-9
CDR3: CASSLSRGTTYNEQFF
DNA: TGTGCCAGCAGCTTAAGTCGGGGAACTACCTACAATGAGCAGTTCTTC

J: TRBJ1-1
D: NA
size: NA
V: TRBV4-1
CDR3: CASSLREETFAFF
DNA: TGCGCCAGCAGCCTCCGGGAGGAGACTTTTGCGTTCTTT

J: TRBJ2-7
D: NA
size: once
V: TRBV15
CDR3: CATSRAGAPYEQYF
DNA: TGTGCCACCAGCAGAGCAGGGGCCCCCTACGAGCAGTACTTC

J: TRBJ1-2
D: TRBD1
size: NA
V: TRBV30
CDR3: CAWSEISLFRGENYGYTF
DNA: TGTGCCTGGAGTGAAATTAGCCTCTTCAGGGGGGAGAACTATGGCTACACCTTC

J: TRBJ2-6
D: TRBD1
size: NA
V: TRBV27
CDR3: CASSTTRDRDLWRANVLTF
DNA: TGTGCCAGCAGTACGACCCGGGACAGGGACCTCTGGCGGGCCAACGTCCTGACTTTC

J: TRBJ1-1
D: NA
size: NA
V: TRBV29-1
CDR3: CSVGISDGAMNTEAFF
DNA: TGCAGCGTGGGAATATCGGACGGAGCCATGAACACTGAAGCTTTCTTT

J: TRBJ1-1
D: NA
size: NA
V: TRBV20-1
CDR3: CSARANDRYTEAFF
DNA: TGCAGTGCTAGAGCTAACGACAGATATACTGAAGCTTTCTTT

J: TRBJ1-1
D: TRBD1
size: NA
V: TRBV4-1
CDR3: CASSQDQGASTEAFF
DNA: TGCGCCAGCAGCCAAGATCAGGGGGCGAGCACTGAAGCTTTCTTT

J: TRBJ1-2
D: NA
size: NA
V: TRBV25-1
CDR3: CASSYIQGDYGYTF
DNA: TGTGCCAGCTCCTATATCCAGGGCGACTATGGCTACACCTTC

J: TRBJ2-3
D: NA
size: NA
V: TRBV29-1
CDR3: CSVVKPTDTQYF
DNA: TGCAGCGTTGTCAAGCCCACAGATACGCAGTATTTT

J: TRBJ2-5
D: TRBD2
size: once
V: TRBV5-1
CDR3: CASSFQTTSGAQETQYF
DNA: TGCGCCAGCAGCTTCCAAACGACTAGCGGGGCTCAAGAGACCCAGTACTTC

J: TRBJ2-5
D: NA
size: NA
V: TRBV2
CDR3: CASGRADRDIKETQYF
DNA: TGTGCCAGCGGTCGGGCGGATAGAGATATAAAAGAGACCCAGTACTTC

J: TRBJ2-1
D: NA
size: NA
V: TRBV15
CDR3: CATSRVGRYNEQFF
DNA: TGTGCCACCAGCAGAGTTGGCAGATACAATGAGCAGTTCTTC

J: TRBJ2-1
D: NA
size: NA
V: TRBV27
CDR3: CASSLVYTNEQFF
DNA: TGTGCCAGCAGTTTGGTATACACGAATGAGCAGTTCTTC

J: TRBJ1-3
D: TRBD1
size: NA
V: TRBV5-1
CDR3: CASSLGTASGNTIYF
DNA: TGCGCCAGCAGCCTCGGGACAGCCTCTGGAAACACCATATATTTT

J: TRBJ1-1
D: TRBD1
size: NA
V: TRBV4-2
CDR3: CASTPGGGGTEAFF
DNA: TGTGCCAGCACGCCGGGAGGGGGCGGCACTGAAGCTTTCTTT

J: TRBJ2-1
D: NA
size: NA
V: TRBV3-1
CDR3: CASSLRDEPYNEQFF
DNA: TGTGCCAGCAGCCTTAGGGACGAGCCCTACAATGAGCAGTTCTTC

J: TRBJ2-1
D: TRBD2
size: NA
V: TRBV5-4
CDR3: CASWEFGGNEQFF
DNA: TGTGCCAGCTGGGAGTTCGGGGGGAATGAGCAGTTCTTC

J: TRBJ2-5
D: NA
size: NA
V: TRBV2
CDR3: CASSLNRDNQETQYF
DNA: TGTGCCAGCAGCTTAAACAGGGATAATCAAGAGACCCAGTACTTC

J: TRBJ1-1
D: NA
size: NA
V: TRBV11-2
CDR3: CASSPWGREPFNTEAFF
DNA: TGTGCCAGCAGCCCTTGGGGGAGGGAGCCTTTTAACACTGAAGCTTTCTTT

J: TRBJ1-2
D: NA
size: NA
V: TRBV30
CDR3: CAWSTGRGNYGYTF
DNA: TGTGCCTGGTCAACAGGGCGCGGTAACTATGGCTACACCTTC

J: TRBJ2-7
D: NA
size: once
V: TRBV12-3/TRBV12-4
CDR3: CASRYGTEQYF
DNA: TGTGCCAGCAGGTATGGGACTGAGCAGTACTTC

J: TRBJ1-5
D: NA
size: NA
V: TRBV12-3/TRBV12-4
CDR3: CASTRTDSNQPQHF
DNA: TGTGCCAGCACCCGGACAGATAGCAATCAGCCCCAGCATTTT

J: TRBJ2-5
D: TRBD2
size: NA
V: TRBV29-1
CDR3: CSVPGGLQQETQYF
DNA: TGCAGCGTTCCGGGGGGACTCCAACAAGAGACCCAGTACTTC

J: TRBJ2-3
D: TRBD2
size: NA
V: TRBV6-1
CDR3: CASTGGGSTDTQYF
DNA: TGTGCCAGCACGGGCGGGGGTAGCACAGATACGCAGTATTTT

J: TRBJ1-6
D: TRBD1
size: NA
V: TRBV20-1
CDR3: CSARPRDRLYNSPLHF
DNA: TGCAGTGCTAGACCCCGGGACAGACTATATAATTCACCCCTCCACTTT

J: TRBJ2-1
D: NA
size: NA
V: TRBV10-2
CDR3: CASEKTPGDAPPEQFF
DNA: TGCGCCAGCGAAAAGACCCCGGGAGATGCCCCCCCCGAGCAGTTCTTC

J: TRBJ2-1
D: TRBD2
size: NA
V: TRBV20-1
CDR3: CSASFAGGSEGNEQFF
DNA: TGCAGTGCTAGCTTCGCGGGAGGCTCCGAGGGAAATGAGCAGTTCTTC

J: TRBJ2-2
D: TRBD2
size: NA
V: TRBV28
CDR3: CASSSAGTSGRGDTGELFF
DNA: TGTGCCAGCAGTTCAGCCGGGACTAGCGGGAGGGGTGACACCGGGGAGCTGTTTTTT

J: TRBJ2-7
D: NA
size: NA
V: TRBV5-1
CDR3: CASSLVSGPIEQYF
DNA: TGCGCCAGCAGCTTGGTAAGCGGGCCTATCGAGCAGTACTTC

J: TRBJ1-5
D: NA
size: few
V: TRBV21-1
CDR3: CASSKVEYSNQPQHF
DNA: TGTGCCAGCAGCAAAGTCGAGTATAGCAATCAGCCCCAGCATTTT

J: TRBJ2-6
D: NA
size: NA
V: TRBV6-1
CDR3: CASSEVSSGANVLTF
DNA: TGTGCCAGCAGTGAAGTAAGCTCTGGGGCCAACGTCCTGACTTTC

J: TRBJ2-2
D: TRBD2
size: NA
V: TRBV12-5
CDR3: CASGSSAPQGLAGGHETGELFF
DNA: TGTGCTAGTGGTTCATCAGCACCCCAGGGTCTAGCGGGAGGGCATGAAACCGGGGAGCTGTTTTTT